This TCR beta chain derives from a study of T-cell memory formation after mild COVID-19. Study-wide findings and caveats: Clones contracting across day 15 to 85 had a balanced CD4/CD8 profile; later expanding clones leaned CD4+. Shrinking CD4+ clones resided mostly in CM and EM, and CD8+ ones in EMRA.

Germline V lookup: CDR1 SGDLS, CDR2 YYNGEE. The CDR3 covers 13 residues. After removal of 4 bases from V and 13 bases from J, the junction contained 5 bases not matched to a gene. TCRdb used MiXCR to reprocess the 5' RACE reads, holding one entry per CDR3 protein. Of about 540,000 distinct CDR3 sequences listed, roughly 20% are singletons. This clonotype has just one count. Its antigen is currently unknown. What was sequenced was PBMCs or a T cell subset sorted from them (not recorded which). This sequence was found in an adult woman who had mild COVID-19 (a few samples of this study predate the infection). Cell type and time point are not known. The chain couples TRBV9 to TRBJ2-7; 16 bases align to TRBD2. The CDR3: CASSPGTSGRVYF. The CDR3 DNA reads as TGTGCCAGCAGCCCGGGGACTAGCGGGAGGGTTTACTTC.